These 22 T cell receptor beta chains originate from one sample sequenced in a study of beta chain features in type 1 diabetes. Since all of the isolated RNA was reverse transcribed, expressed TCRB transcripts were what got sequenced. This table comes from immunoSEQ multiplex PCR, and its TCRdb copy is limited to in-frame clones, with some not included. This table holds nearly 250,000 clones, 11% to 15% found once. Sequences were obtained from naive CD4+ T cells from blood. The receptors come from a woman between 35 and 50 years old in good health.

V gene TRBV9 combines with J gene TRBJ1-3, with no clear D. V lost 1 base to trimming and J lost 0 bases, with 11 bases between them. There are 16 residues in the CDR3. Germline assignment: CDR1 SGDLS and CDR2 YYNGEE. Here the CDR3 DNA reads TGTGCCAGCAGCGTATCCGCGGGTGGCTCTGGAAACACCATATATTTT. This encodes CASSVSAGGSGNTIYF.

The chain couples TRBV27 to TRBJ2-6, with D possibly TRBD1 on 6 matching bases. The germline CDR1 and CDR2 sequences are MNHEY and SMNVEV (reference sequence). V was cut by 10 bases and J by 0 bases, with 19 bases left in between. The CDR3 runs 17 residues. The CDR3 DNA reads TGTGCCATGACTCCGGGACATAGGAGCTCTGGGGCCAACGTCCTGACTTTC. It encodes CAMTPGHRSSGANVLTF.

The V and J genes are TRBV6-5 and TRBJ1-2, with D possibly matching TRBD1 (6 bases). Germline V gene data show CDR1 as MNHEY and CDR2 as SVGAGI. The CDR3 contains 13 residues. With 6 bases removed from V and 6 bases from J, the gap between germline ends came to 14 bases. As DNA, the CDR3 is TGTGCCAGCAGAACAGGGTTCTTGGATGGCTACACCTTC. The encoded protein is CASRTGFLDGYTF.

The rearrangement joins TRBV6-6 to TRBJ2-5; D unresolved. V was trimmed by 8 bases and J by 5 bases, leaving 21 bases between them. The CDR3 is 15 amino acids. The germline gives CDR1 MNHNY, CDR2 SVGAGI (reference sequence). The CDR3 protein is CASSYRVPVWETQYF. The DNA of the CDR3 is TGTGCCAGCTCGTACCGGGTCCCTGTTTGGGAGACCCAGTACTTC.

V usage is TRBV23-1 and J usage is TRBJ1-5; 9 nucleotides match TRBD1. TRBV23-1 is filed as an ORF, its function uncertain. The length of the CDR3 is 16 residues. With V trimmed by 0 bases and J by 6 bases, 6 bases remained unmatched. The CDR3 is CASSQSRGQGFQPQHF. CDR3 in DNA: TGCGCCAGCAGTCAATCGAGGGGACAGGGATTTCAGCCCCAGCATTTT.

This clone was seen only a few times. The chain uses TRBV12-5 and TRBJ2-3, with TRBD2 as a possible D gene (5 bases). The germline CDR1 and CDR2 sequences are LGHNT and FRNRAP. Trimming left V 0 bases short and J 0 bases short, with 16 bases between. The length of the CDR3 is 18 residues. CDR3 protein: CASGLVPDGRASTDTQYF. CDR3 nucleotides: TGTGCTAGTGGTTTGGTACCTGATGGGCGGGCTAGCACAGATACGCAGTATTTT.

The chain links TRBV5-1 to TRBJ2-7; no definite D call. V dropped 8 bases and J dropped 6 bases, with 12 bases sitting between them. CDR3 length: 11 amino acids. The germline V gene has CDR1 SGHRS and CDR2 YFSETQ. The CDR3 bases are TGCGCCAGTCGGTCTAGGAGCGAGCAGTACTTC. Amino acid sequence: CASRSRSEQYF.

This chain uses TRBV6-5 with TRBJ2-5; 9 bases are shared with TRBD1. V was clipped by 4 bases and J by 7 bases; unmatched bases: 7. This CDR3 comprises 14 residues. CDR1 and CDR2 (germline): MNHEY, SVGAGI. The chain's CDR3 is CASSSGQGVGTQYF. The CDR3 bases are TGTGCCAGCAGTTCGGGACAGGGAGTCGGGACCCAGTACTTC.

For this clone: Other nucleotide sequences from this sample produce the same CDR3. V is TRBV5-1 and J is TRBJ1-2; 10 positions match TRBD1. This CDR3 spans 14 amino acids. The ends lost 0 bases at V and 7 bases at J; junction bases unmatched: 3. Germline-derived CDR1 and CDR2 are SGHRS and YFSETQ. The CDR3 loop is CASSLGQGAGGYTF. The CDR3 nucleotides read TGCGCCAGCAGCTTGGGACAGGGGGCTGGTGGCTACACCTTC.

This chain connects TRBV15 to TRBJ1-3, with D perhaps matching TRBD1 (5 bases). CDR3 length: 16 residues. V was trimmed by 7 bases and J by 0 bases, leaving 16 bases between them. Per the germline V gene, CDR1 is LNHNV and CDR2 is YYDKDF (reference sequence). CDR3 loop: CATNSAGPNSGNTIYF. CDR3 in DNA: TGTGCCACCAATTCAGCAGGGCCCAACTCTGGAAACACCATATATTTT.

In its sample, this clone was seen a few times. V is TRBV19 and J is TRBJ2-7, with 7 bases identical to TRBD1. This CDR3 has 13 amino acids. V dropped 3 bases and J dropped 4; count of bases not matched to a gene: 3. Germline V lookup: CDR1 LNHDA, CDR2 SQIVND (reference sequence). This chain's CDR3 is CASSIYRGYEQYF. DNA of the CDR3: TGTGCCAGTAGTATCTACAGGGGATACGAGCAGTACTTC.

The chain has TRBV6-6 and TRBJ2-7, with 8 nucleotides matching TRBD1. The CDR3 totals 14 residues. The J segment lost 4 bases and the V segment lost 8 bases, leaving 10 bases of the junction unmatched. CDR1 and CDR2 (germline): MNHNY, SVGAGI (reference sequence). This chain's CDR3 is CASRRGTGDYEQYF. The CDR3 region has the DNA TGTGCCAGCCGCAGGGGGACAGGAGATTACGAGCAGTACTTC.

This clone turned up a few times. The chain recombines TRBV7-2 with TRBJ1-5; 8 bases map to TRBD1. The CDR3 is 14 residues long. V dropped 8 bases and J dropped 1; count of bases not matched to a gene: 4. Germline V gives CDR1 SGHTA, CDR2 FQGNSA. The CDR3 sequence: CASLRQGSNQPQHF. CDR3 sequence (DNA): TGTGCCAGCCTGCGACAGGGGAGCAATCAGCCCCAGCATTTT.

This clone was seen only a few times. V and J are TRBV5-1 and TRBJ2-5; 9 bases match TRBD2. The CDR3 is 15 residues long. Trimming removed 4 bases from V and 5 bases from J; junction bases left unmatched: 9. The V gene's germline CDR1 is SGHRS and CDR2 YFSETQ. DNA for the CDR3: TGCGCCAGCAGCCATCGCGGGGGGGCCGAGGAGACCCAGTACTTC. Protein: CASSHRGGAEETQYF.

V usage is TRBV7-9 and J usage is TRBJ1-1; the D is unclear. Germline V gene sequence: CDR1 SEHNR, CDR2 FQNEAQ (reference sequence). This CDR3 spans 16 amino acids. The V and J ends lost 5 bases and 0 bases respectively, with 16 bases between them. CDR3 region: CASSPIPGGLNTEAFF. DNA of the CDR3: TGTGCCAGCAGCCCCATACCTGGAGGCTTGAACACTGAAGCTTTCTTT.

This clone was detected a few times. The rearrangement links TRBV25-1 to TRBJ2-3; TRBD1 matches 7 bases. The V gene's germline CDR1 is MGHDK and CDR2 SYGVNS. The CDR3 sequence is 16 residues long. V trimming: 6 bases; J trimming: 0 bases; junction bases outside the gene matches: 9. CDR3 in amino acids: CASSEGQSSSTDTQYF. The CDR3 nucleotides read TGTGCCAGCAGCGAGGGACAGTCGTCTAGCACAGATACGCAGTATTTT.

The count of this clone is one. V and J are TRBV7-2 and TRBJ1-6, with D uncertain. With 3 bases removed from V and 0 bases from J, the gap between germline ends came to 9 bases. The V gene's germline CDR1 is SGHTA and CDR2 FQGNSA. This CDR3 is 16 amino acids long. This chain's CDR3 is CASSLGGSSYNSPLHF. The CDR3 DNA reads TGTGCCAGCAGCTTGGGAGGGAGCTCCTATAATTCACCCCTCCACTTT.

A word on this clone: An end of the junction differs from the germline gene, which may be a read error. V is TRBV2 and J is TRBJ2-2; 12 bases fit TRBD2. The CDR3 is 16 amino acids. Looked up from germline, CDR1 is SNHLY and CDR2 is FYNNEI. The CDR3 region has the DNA TGTGCCAGCAGTCAAGCTAGCGGGGGGGCCCCCGGGGAGCTGTTTTTT. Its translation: CASSQASGGAPGELFF.

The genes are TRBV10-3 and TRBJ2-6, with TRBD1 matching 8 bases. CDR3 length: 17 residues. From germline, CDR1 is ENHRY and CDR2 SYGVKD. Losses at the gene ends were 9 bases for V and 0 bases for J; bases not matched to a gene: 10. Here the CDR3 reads CAMRAGQVASGANVLTF. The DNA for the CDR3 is TGTGCCATGCGGGCGGGACAGGTGGCCTCTGGGGCCAACGTCCTGACTTTC.

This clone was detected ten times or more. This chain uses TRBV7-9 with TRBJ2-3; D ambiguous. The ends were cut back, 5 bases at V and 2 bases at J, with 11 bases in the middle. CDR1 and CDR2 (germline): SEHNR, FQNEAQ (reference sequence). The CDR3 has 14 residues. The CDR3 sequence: CASSRSVPTDTQYF. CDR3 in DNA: TGTGCCAGCAGCAGAAGCGTTCCCACAGATACGCAGTATTTT.

DNA for the CDR3: TGTGCCAGCAGCTCCCTACTAGCGGGGGGCTACGAGCAGTACTTC. As protein: CASSSLLAGGYEQYF. The chain couples TRBV13 to TRBJ2-7, with TRBD2 identical over 12 bases. The CDR3 extends over 15 amino acids. In germline, CDR1 is PRHDT, CDR2 FYEKMQ (reference sequence). The trim removed 4 bases at V and 3 bases at J, leaving 4 bases unmatched.

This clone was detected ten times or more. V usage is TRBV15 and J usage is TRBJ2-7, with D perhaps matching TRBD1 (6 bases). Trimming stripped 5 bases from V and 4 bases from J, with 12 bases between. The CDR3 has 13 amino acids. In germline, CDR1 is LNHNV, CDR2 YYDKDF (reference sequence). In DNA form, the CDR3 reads TGTGCCACCAGCCTGGACAGACCTTACGAGCAGTACTTC. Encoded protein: CATSLDRPYEQYF.